This TCR beta chain was documented in a study of cytomegalovirus exposure and HLA in healthy donors (dated by TCRdb to about 2017). With regard to the full study: According to an earlier analysis of around 600 of the donors, about 190 million T cells yielded over 90 million unique TCR beta sequences and around 300 Gb of sequence data. An early release covering roughly 640 HLA-typed donors comprised around 300 gigabases of sequencing data and 65 million to 100 million unique TCR sequences. Of the 350 to 450 genotyped donors, approximately 83% fell in the genetic ancestry cluster associated with self-reported Caucasian donors. The study aimed to test whether cataloging public T cell receptors could reveal signatures of past pathogen exposure. Using immunosequencing, the study profiled T cell repertoires from 640 or so subjects and related those repertoires to cytomegalovirus serostatus. Along with the roughly 670-subject first cohort, a separate validation cohort of over a hundred different subjects was used. To predict cytomegalovirus infection status, the study brought together high-throughput TCR immunosequencing, statistical association of individual TCRs with disease status, and machine learning. In a later analysis, previously published TCR beta repertoires from several hundred donors were re-analyzed and high-resolution HLA genotyping was added so that TCR occurrence patterns could be studied. In the later analysis, no new phenotypic data were used to find candidate immune exposures; instead, reliance was placed on TCR beta sequences and their occurrence across donors. To decide whether each TCR beta V gene segment behaved as functional or pseudogenic, an earlier analysis of fewer than 750 of the donors relied on high-throughput TCR beta sequencing. Donor age, sex, ethnicity and CMV serostatus were compiled together with the repertoire data. A later genetic analysis took genome-wide SNP genotypes for about three fifths of the roughly 670 donors and used that subset as a discovery cohort. All discovery cohort repertoires had been generated on a single sequencing platform. HLA typing included class I and class II loci at four-digit resolution. Typing coverage differed by locus: A, B, C, DRB1 and DQB1 were typed in roughly 620-640 donors, DQA1 in about 560, DPA1 in some 610, and DPB1 in approximately 450. Four or five DR-DQ haplotypes were treated as single units for association and clustering because of strong linkage in the cohort. Among 398 genotyped donors of the cohort, an average of roughly 230,000 unique TCR beta nucleotide sequences was sequenced per donor, of which about 19% were non-productive.

Library generation was performed with the immunoSEQ multiplex PCR assay. For the multiplex PCR, a mixture combining 60 forward primers for TCR Vbeta segments and 13 reverse primers for TCR Jbeta segments was used. The CDR3 region of rearranged TCR beta genes was amplified from genomic DNA by a multiplex PCR assay. The Illumina HiSeq System was used to sequence the amplified TCR beta libraries as 87-base-pair reads. As for the original processing: A later analysis tallied 70 million to 100 million unique TCR beta chains across the 666 repertoires, and some 10 million of those chains were shared by two or more donors. Raw reads were error-corrected and collapsed into unique sequences by a nearest-neighbor algorithm in which closely related sequences were merged to remove PCR and sequencing errors. CDR3 sequences were aligned to IMGT reference sequences to assign V, D and J gene segments. For a sequence to be retained, a match of at least six nucleotides to both a V gene segment and a J gene segment was required. Rearrangements were classified as productive when the CDR3 lacked stop codons and remained in frame with V and J, and all other rearrangements were classified as non-productive. CDR3 was defined according to IMGT convention as the region running from the second conserved V-encoded cysteine to the conserved J-encoded phenylalanine. The earlier analysis of 587 of the donors excluded sequences that lacked an unambiguous match to a single V gene segment. An earlier analysis of around 600 of the donors classified V segments as functional when productive rearrangements were above 56.7% and as segregating when the standard deviation between donors was above 5%. To diagnose cytomegalovirus status from the catalog of TCR beta chain sequences, a statistical classification framework was built. V and J gene assignment, in a later analysis, came from comparing TCR nucleotide sequences with IMGT/GENE-DB human TR gene sequences. The TCRdist pipeline was used in a later analysis to assign CDR3 sequences and most-parsimonious VDJ recombination scenarios. A later analysis defined each TCR beta chain by its CDR3 amino acid sequence plus V-gene family, and excluded reads lacking a unique V-gene family. In a later analysis, 450 to 600 highly shared, low-generation-probability nucleotide sequences were removed to address suspected cross-contamination and a sequencing artifact. In a later analysis, a clonal expansion index for each public chain was calculated from normalized within-repertoire ranks of inferred template counts. Generation probabilities in a later analysis came from a VDJ recombination model fitted to out-of-frame rearrangements, and those results were checked against IGoR. A later analysis scored TCR-TCR, TCR-HLA and TCR-CMV co-occurrence with hypergeometric tests, applying a repertoire-size bias correction to TCR pairs. False discovery rates were estimated in a later analysis by permuting HLA or CMV assignments 20 times. A later analysis grouped co-occurring TCRs with DBSCAN, adding TCRdist sequence similarity when clustering within HLA-allele-positive subsets. Repertoires with fewer than 30,000 or more than 120,000 public chains, plus five repertoires with anomalous nucleotide sharing, were excluded from co-occurrence clustering. In TCRdb, the immuneACCESS table is reduced to in-frame sequences with V and J assigned. These tables do not hold every clone; where another copy was compared, an unresolved V gene accounts for under half, and the others remain unexplained. V and J calls and clone size are as listed in that table; D and trimming were resolved from the DNA. Here the sample has roughly 100,000 clones; about four fifths occur a single time. The ten top clones hold approximately 3.4% of the sample.

The cohort was made up of roughly 670 healthy bone marrow donors. Cohort members were all nominally healthy when sampled, although unrecorded immune exposures were likely present. The donor was CMV seropositive and was included in the group of some 290 seropositive cohort members. Each donor provided a peripheral blood sample, and peripheral blood mononuclear cells were used for TCR beta sequencing. Genomic DNA was extracted from the blood cell samples with the Qiagen DNeasy Blood Extraction Kit. V is pared back by 4 bases and J by 0 bases, with 13 bases lying between the germline termini. For CDR1 and CDR2, the germline V gene lists SGHRS and YFSETQ. The CDR3 spans 15 residues, from the cysteine through the phenylalanine. Only CDR3 DNA remains: 45 bases, in frame from the first base. Concerning this clone: This receptor's antigen is unknown. Per-base qualities were not stored, and no clone one base away is much larger.

Overall results and qualifications from the work: For the cohort, immune exposure information was limited to CMV serostatus. In a later analysis, several top co-occurrence clusters were reported to appear linked to parvovirus B19, influenza, CMV and Epstein-Barr virus. The study listed 164 TCR beta chains as associated with cytomegalovirus. A later analysis found that TCR association rates varied across HLA loci, with DRB1 alleles showing the most associated TCRs and HLA-C alleles the fewest. Correlated functional status among segregating V segments might reflect linkage disequilibrium, but an unknown experimental factor could not be ruled out. In a later analysis, HLA-associated TCR beta chains were found to be more clonally expanded and to have lower generation probabilities than equally common non-associated chains. Around 16 rarely observed V segments, including chromosome 9 orphons, were excluded from the earlier analysis of several hundred of the donors because counts were too low. HLA typing was unavailable for some donors at each locus, so association tests used only the typed subset. Most CMV-associated TCR beta chains appeared to be HLA-restricted in a later analysis, and the HLA associations seemed to be driven largely by CMV exposure. It was suggested by the authors that the approach could potentially be generalized to other disease states and immunological phenotypes. The sequencing pipeline was judged likely to have produced a cluster of highly shared sequence variants as a technical artifact. The cohort was sequenced for TCR beta chains only, and without alpha or paired-chain data the features that could be detected were limited. The classifier was reported to diagnose cytomegalovirus status with high specificity and sensitivity in both the original cohort and the validation cohort. When HLA alleles, especially DR and DQ, strongly co-occurred, TCR associations were difficult to assign to individual alleles. A further reported finding was that TCR beta sequences accurately predicted the HLA-A and HLA-B alleles for most subjects in the first cohort. Because the 87-base-pair reads could not distinguish some IMGT-functional V segments, including TRBV6-2 and TRBV6-3, those segments were excluded. An association between a missense DCLRE1C variant and V-gene and J-gene trimming of TCR beta chains was found in a later genetic analysis and replicated in an independent cohort. An earlier analysis of approximately 590 of the donors showed that most TCR beta V segments appeared in productive rearrangements either about 87% or about 30% of the time, which broadly matched IMGT annotations. According to a later genetic analysis, donors in an Asian-associated ancestry cluster had fewer N-insertions in productive TCRs than the approximately 710-donor mean. Roughly uniform sequencing depth across donors was assumed in presence/absence analyses, although this assumption may not hold. Across donors, most TCR sequences were observed very rarely, whereas some public TCRs were present in many individuals. A few of the identified cytomegalovirus-associated TCR beta chains were confirmed in vitro to be specific for cytomegalovirus antigens. At a false discovery rate of 0.05, a later analysis linked approximately 18,000 TCR beta sequences to specific HLA alleles.

Sequencing input: PBMCs. The rearranged chain carries TRBV5-1 and TRBJ1-1; TRBD1 could be the D gene, as 6 bases match. This TCR came from a male donor in good health and CMV-seropositive. The CDR3 is CASSPSQGLNTEAFF. The nucleotide sequence is given as TGCGCCAGCAGCCCAAGCCAGGGGTTGAACACTGAAGCTTTCTTT.